The 20 T cell receptor beta chains below come from one sample, sequenced in a study of T cell responses to AZD1222 COVID-19 vaccine (dated by TCRdb to the early 2020s). Library generation was performed with the immunoSEQ multiplex PCR assay. The table comes from immuneACCESS by way of TCRdb, which keeps in-frame sequences with V and J called. Part of the clones is missing from these tables; in studies checked, under half for an unresolved V gene and the rest for unknown reasons. The sample table contains some 150,000 clones; only one count was recorded for more than 90% of them. Jointly, the top ten make up under 20% of the sample. Reading the label with the study, this specimen's time point is: baseline before first vaccination. Source: peripheral blood, taken on day 0 of AZD1222 vaccination. These receptors were collected from an adult in good health.

The rearrangement links TRBV30 to TRBJ1-5, with no clear D. CDR3 length: 14 residues. CDR1 is GTSNPN and CDR2 is SVGIG in the germline V gene (reference sequence). Trimming stripped 3 bases from V and 0 bases from J, with 9 bases between. The CDR3 bases are TGTGCCTGGAGAGACAACTATAGCAATCAGCCCCAGCATTTT. It codes for CAWRDNYSNQPQHF.

The chain carries TRBV7-3 and TRBJ2-2; D assignment may be TRBD1 or TRBD2 (6 bases each). The germline CDR1 and CDR2 sequences are SGHTA and FQGTGA. The germline V and J ends were trimmed by 2 bases and 3 bases, with 10 bases remaining between them. The CDR3 runs 15 residues. In DNA, the CDR3 is TGTGCCAGCAGCTTAGGGGGGCAGTACACCGGGGAGCTGTTTTTT. Protein: CASSLGGQYTGELFF.

This chain connects TRBV2 to TRBJ2-1; no clear D. CDR1 is SNHLY, CDR2 FYNNEI, per germline. The CDR3 is made up of 15 amino acids. The V gene lost 1 base and the J gene lost 0 bases, with 7 bases spanning the gap. The CDR3 region has the DNA TGTGCCAGCAGTGAAGTCCGGAGCTCCTACAATGAGCAGTTCTTC. Encoded protein: CASSEVRSSYNEQFF.

This sequence joins TRBV19 and TRBJ2-7, with 10 bases matching TRBD1. Germline V gene lookup returns CDR1 LNHDA and CDR2 SQIVND (reference sequence). V lost 6 bases to trimming and J lost 0 bases; unmatched junction nucleotides: 2. The CDR3 consists of 14 residues. The CDR3 DNA sequence: TGTGCCAGTAGGGACAGGGGGAGCTCCTACGAGCAGTACTTC. This encodes CASRDRGSSYEQYF.

Comments on this clone: Sequence at one end of the junction differs from germline and may be a read error. The CDR3 region is CASTDRAYGYTF. The CDR3 nucleotides read TGCGCGAGCACTGACAGGGCCTATGGCTACACCTTC. The chain employs TRBV5-1 and TRBJ1-2; 7 positions match TRBD1. Germline CDR1 is SGHRS and CDR2 is YFSETQ. This CDR3 has 12 residues.

The rearrangement uses TRBV6-5 and TRBJ2-7; D is perhaps TRBD1 (6 bases). This CDR3 has 12 residues. Germline CDR1 MNHEY, CDR2 SVGAGI. Trimming removed 6 bases at V and 3 bases at J, with 9 bases between. CDR3 sequence: CASRTQGYEQYF. CDR3 bases: TGTGCCAGCAGAACACAGGGCTACGAGCAGTACTTC.

The CDR3 is CATSRENRQETQYF. The DNA for the CDR3 is TGTGCCACCAGCAGAGAAAACAGACAAGAGACCCAGTACTTC. The chain employs TRBV15 and TRBJ2-5; D call uncertain. Germline assignment: CDR1 LNHNV and CDR2 YYDKDF (reference sequence). Trimming pared 0 bases from V and 2 bases from J, leaving 7 bases between. The CDR3 contains 14 residues.

The rearrangement joins TRBV9 to TRBJ1-5, with TRBD1 matching over 8 bases. V shed 6 bases and J 7 bases; nucleotides not matched to a gene: 6. Germline V gene lookup returns CDR1 SGDLS and CDR2 YYNGEE. This CDR3 comprises 13 residues. In DNA, the CDR3 is TGTGCCAGCACAGGGGGCGAAGGGCAGCCCCAGCATTTT. It specifies CASTGGEGQPQHF.

The gene calls are TRBV5-1 and TRBJ1-3, with D perhaps matching TRBD1 (5 bases). Trimming left V 4 bases short and J 0 bases short, with 11 bases between. This CDR3 is built from 15 residues. The germline CDR1 and CDR2 sequences are SGHRS and YFSETQ. The chain's CDR3 is CASSPGPNSGNTIYF. Written as DNA, the CDR3 is TGCGCCAGCAGCCCGGGGCCCAACTCTGGAAACACCATATATTTT.

DNA of the CDR3: TGTGCCGCCCGGAGACGCGAAGAAAAACTGTTTTTT. It encodes CAARRREEKLFF. The gene calls are TRBV2 and TRBJ1-4; D is unclear. Germline lookup yields CDR1 SNHLY and CDR2 FYNNEI. Trimming took off 11 bases at V and 8 bases at J, with 15 bases between the two ends. This CDR3 contains 12 residues. Supplemented by reference TRBV2 and TRBJ1-4, the full variable domain reads EPEVTQTPSHQVTQMGQEVILRCVPISNHLYFYWYRQILGQKVEFLVSFYNNEISEKSEIFDDQFSVERPDGSNFTLKIRSTKLEDSAMYFCAARRREEKLFFGSGTQLSVL.

This chain joins TRBV5-6 and TRBJ2-3; no firm D call. CDR1 and CDR2 from the germline V gene are SGHDT and YYEEEE. Trimming cost V 4 bases and J 0 bases, with 6 bases left between them. The CDR3 has 13 residues. The CDR3 nucleotides are TGTGCCAGCAGCACTTCTAGCACAGATACGCAGTATTTT. Translating it yields CASSTSSTDTQYF.

V and J are TRBV3-1 (or the pseudogene TRBV3-2) and TRBJ2-2; D tentatively fits TRBD1 or TRBD2 (6 bases each). This CDR3 has 15 residues. Trimming pared 3 bases from V and 7 bases from J, leaving 15 bases between. The V gene's germline CDR1 is LGHDT and CDR2 YNNKEL (reference sequence). This chain's CDR3 is CASSHQGTVDGELFF. In DNA form, the CDR3 reads TGTGCCAGCAGCCATCAGGGGACTGTGGACGGGGAGCTGTTTTTT.

The chain is built from TRBV6-6 and TRBJ2-1; D gene unclear. The V and J ends lost 5 bases and 6 bases respectively, with 11 bases between them. CDR3 length equals 13 residues. Germline values: CDR1 MNHNY, CDR2 SVGAGI (reference sequence). CDR3: CASSPRVPNEQFF. Here the CDR3 DNA reads TGTGCCAGCAGTCCCCGTGTCCCCAATGAGCAGTTCTTC.

The chain has TRBV24-1 and TRBJ2-1; no firm D call. This CDR3 is 16 amino acids long. Trimming cost V 0 bases and J 4 bases, with 12 bases left between them. CDR1 and CDR2 from the germline V gene are KGHDR and SFDVKD. This chain's CDR3 is CATSDLLSGSYNEQFF. The CDR3 DNA sequence: TGTGCCACCAGTGATTTGCTGTCGGGCAGTTACAATGAGCAGTTCTTC.

The rearrangement links TRBV3-1 (or the pseudogene TRBV3-2) to TRBJ1-3; D not certain. The CDR3 is made up of 13 amino acids. CDR1 and CDR2 from the germline V gene are LGHDT and YNNKEL (reference sequence). V lost 4 bases, J lost 4 bases, and 8 bases lay in between. In DNA, the CDR3 is TGTGCCAGCAGCCGAAGTATCGGAAACACCATATATTTT. Its translation is CASSRSIGNTIYF.

V gene TRBV12-5 combines with J gene TRBJ1-5; a weak D match, TRBD1 (6 bases). Deletions cut 0 bases from V and 5 bases from J, with 11 bases between. Germline V lookup: CDR1 LGHNT, CDR2 FRNRAP. The CDR3 length is 15 residues. CDR3 amino acids: CASGLVRGFDQPQHF. In nucleotides, the CDR3 is TGTGCTAGTGGTTTGGTAAGGGGGTTTGATCAGCCCCAGCATTTT.

The chain joins TRBV2 to TRBJ1-5; a weak D match, TRBD1 (6 bases). The germline V gene has CDR1 SNHLY and CDR2 FYNNEI. This CDR3 has 15 residues. Between the trimmed V and J ends, which lost 6 bases and 5 bases, there was a span of 17 bases. The CDR3 DNA reads as TGTGCCAGCAGGGGGACAAGGGGTGTGTATCAGCCCCAGCATTTT. The encoded protein is CASRGTRGVYQPQHF.

The V gene is TRBV4-1, the J gene TRBJ1-2; D is unclear. Germline assignment: CDR1 MGHRA and CDR2 YSYEKL. This CDR3 spans 13 amino acids. Trimming stripped 1 base from V and 8 bases from J, with 11 bases between. The CDR3 loop is CASSQVGIRGYTF. The CDR3 nucleotides read TGCGCCAGCAGCCAAGTCGGGATAAGGGGCTACACCTTC.

This chain connects TRBV12-5 to TRBJ2-6; a possible D gene is TRBD1 (6 bases). The germline V gene encodes CDR1 LGHNT and CDR2 FRNRAP. This CDR3 region has 19 residues. Deletions cut 1 base from V and 0 bases from J, with 16 bases between. The CDR3 DNA sequence: TGTGCTAGTGGTTTGGCTGCCGGGACATCGGTCTCTGGGGCCAACGTCCTGACTTTC. Protein: CASGLAAGTSVSGANVLTF. The entire variable domain, with the rest obtained from reference TRBV12-5 and TRBJ2-6, is as follows: DARVTQTPRHKVTEMGQEVTMRCQPILGHNTVFWYRQTMMQGLELLAYFRNRAPLDDSGMPKDRFSAEMPDATLATLKIQPSEPRDSAVYFCASGLAAGTSVSGANVLTFGAGSRLTVL.

The chain links TRBV7-2 to TRBJ1-5; D gene ambiguous. V was clipped by 7 bases and J by 0 bases, with 13 bases between them. The V gene's germline CDR1 is SGHTA and CDR2 FQGNSA. The CDR3 loop spans 15 amino acids. The CDR3 loop reads CASNLGINSNQPQHF. As DNA, the CDR3 is TGTGCCAGCAACCTAGGGATAAATAGCAATCAGCCCCAGCATTTT.